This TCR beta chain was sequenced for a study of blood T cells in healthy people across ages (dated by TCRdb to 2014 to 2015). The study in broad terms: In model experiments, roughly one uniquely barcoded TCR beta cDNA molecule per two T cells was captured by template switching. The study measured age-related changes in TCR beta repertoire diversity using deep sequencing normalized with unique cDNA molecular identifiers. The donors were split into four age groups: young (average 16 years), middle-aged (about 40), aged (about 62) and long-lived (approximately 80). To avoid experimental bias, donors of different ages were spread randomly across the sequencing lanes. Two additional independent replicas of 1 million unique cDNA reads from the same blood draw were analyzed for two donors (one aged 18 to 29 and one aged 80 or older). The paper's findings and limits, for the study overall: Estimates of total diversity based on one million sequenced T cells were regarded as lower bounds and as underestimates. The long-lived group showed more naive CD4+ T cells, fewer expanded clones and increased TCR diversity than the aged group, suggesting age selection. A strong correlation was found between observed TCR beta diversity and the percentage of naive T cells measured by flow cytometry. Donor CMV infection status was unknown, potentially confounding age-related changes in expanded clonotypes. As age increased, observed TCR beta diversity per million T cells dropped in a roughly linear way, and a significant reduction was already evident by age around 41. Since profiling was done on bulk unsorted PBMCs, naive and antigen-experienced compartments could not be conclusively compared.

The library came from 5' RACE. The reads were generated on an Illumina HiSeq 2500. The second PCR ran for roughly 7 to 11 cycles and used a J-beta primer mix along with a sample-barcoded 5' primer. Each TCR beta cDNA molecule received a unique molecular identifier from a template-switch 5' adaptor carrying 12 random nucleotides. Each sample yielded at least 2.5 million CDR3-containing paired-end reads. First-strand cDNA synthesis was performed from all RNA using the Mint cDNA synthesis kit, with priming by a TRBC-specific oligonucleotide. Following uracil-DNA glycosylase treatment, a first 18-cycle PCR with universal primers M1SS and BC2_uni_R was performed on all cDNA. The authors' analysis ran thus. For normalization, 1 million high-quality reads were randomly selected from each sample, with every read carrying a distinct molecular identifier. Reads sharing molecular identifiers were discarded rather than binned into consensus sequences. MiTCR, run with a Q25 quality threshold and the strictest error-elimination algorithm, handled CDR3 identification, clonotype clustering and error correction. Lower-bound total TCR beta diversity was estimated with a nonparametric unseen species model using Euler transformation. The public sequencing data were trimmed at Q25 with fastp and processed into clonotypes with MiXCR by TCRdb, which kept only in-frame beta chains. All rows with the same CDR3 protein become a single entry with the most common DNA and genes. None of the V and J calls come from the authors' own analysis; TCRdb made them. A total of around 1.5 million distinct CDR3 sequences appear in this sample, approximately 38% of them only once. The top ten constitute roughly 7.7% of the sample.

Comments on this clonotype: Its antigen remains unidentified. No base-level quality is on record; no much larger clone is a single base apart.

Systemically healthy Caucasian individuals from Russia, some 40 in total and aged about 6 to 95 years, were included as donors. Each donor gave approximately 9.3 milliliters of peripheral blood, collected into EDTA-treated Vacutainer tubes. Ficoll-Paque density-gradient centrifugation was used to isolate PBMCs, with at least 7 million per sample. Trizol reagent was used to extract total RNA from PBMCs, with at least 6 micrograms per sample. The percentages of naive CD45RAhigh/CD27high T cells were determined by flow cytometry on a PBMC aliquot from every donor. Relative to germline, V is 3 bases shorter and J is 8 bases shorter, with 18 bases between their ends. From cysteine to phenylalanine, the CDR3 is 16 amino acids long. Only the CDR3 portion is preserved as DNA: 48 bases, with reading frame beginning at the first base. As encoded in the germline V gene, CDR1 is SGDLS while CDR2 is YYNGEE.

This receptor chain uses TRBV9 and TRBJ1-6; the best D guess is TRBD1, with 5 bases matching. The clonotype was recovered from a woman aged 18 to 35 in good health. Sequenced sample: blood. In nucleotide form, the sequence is TGTGCCAGCAGCGGGGGGGGTGATGTTAGGGATTCACCCCTCCACTTT. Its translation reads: CASSGGGDVRDSPLHF.